A selection of T cell receptor beta chains follows, all from one sample in a study of T cell repertoires in cytomegalovirus infection. Each CDR3 protein is one row after TCRdb ran MiXCR on the reads. The sample gives 150,000 to 200,000 distinct CDR3 sequences, roughly 9% of which show up once; roughly 5.1% is in the top ten. The sample was PBMCs. These receptors all come from a human donor in good health (CMV status not recorded). Some clones in this sample may be carry-over from other donors' samples. The CDR3 runs from the conserved cysteine through the conserved F or W. Fields, in order: J gene, V gene, clone size, CDR3 protein. Rows give clone size only sometimes, using once, few, many, or a class for an expanded clone.

>TRBJ1-1|TRBV7-8|many
CASGYRGVTEAFF
>TRBJ2-1|TRBV7-9|many
CASTSRLAGGPEDNEQFF
>TRBJ2-5|TRBV7-2|many
CASRPILQETQYF
>TRBJ2-7|TRBV7-2|many
CASSRTSGGSYEQYF
>TRBJ1-1|TRBV20-1|-
CSARGGPNTEAFF
>TRBJ2-7|TRBV7-2|many
CASKGRGFYEQYF
>TRBJ1-4|TRBV5-1|few
CASSLSTGATNEKLFF
>TRBJ1-2|TRBV10-3|many
CAISESWIGGSYGYTF
>TRBJ1-2|TRBV11-2|many
CASSLDFSNYGYTF
>TRBJ1-1|TRBV5-5|few
CASSLGDETEAFF
>TRBJ2-1|TRBV7-8|many
CASSFTFDNEQFF
>TRBJ2-2|TRBV10-3|many
CAIRRDRGTSGELFF
>TRBJ2-7|TRBV5-5|-
CASSSMRASHEQYF
>TRBJ1-2|TRBV7-2|many
CASSLSGINGGYTF
>TRBJ1-4|TRBV6-6|-
CASSYSIPGFTNEKLFF
>TRBJ1-1|TRBV7-9|many
CASSLPRGGVYTEAFF
>TRBJ1-1|TRBV28|-
CASSPRTGIANEAFF
>TRBJ2-3|TRBV29-1|few
CSVHLAGGTDTQYF